This section outlines one T cell receptor beta chain sequence together with its context. The data derive from a study of blood T cell repertoires in COVID-19. For the study at large: The United States, Italy and Spain provided the acute and convalescent COVID-19 samples.

CDR3 length equals 17 residues. V lost 3 bases to trimming and J lost 2 bases; unmatched junction nucleotides: 10. Germline V lookup: CDR1 SGHRS, CDR2 YFSETQ. Profiled with immunoSEQ multiplex PCR; TCRdb holds only in-frame clones, not every one. The sample gives some 240,000 clones, about four fifths of which show up once; roughly 9.6% is in the top ten. The sequence derives from a woman aged 80 or over with acute or convalescent COVID-19. The sequenced sample was peripheral blood. The chain joins TRBV5-1 to TRBJ1-4, with 7 positions matching TRBD1. CDR3 residues: CASSSIATGRTNEKLFF. CDR3 DNA: TGCGCCAGCAGCTCAATCGCGACAGGGCGGACTAATGAAAAACTGTTTTTT.